Listed here are 30 T cell receptor beta chains from one sample, sequenced in a study of blood T cell repertoires in COVID-19. TCRdb's copy holds only in-frame clones and misses some; the assay was immunoSEQ multiplex PCR. The sample includes about 160,000 clones, 85% to 90% of them seen just once. Sequenced material: peripheral blood. The receptors stem from a man aged 18-30 years with COVID-19, enrolled during active disease.

V usage is TRBV11-2 and J usage is TRBJ2-2, with TRBD2 as a possible D gene (5 bases). Germline V CDR1 and CDR2: SGHAT, FQNNGV. The CDR3 is made up of 15 amino acids. V lost 5 bases and J lost 8, with 18 bases in between. The CDR3 spells CASSPTPRRFGELFF. CDR3 sequence (DNA): TGTGCCAGCAGCCCCACCCCACGGAGGTTTGGGGAGCTGTTTTTT. The full variable domain, completed using reference TRBV11-2 and TRBJ2-2, is EAGVAQSPRYKIIEKRQSVAFWCNPISGHATLYWYQQILGQGPKLLIQFQNNGVVDDSQLPKDRFSAERLKGVDSTLKIQPAKLEDSAVYLCASSPTPRRFGELFFGEGSRLTVL.

The count of this clone is one. The chain recombines TRBV29-1 with TRBJ2-3; TRBD2 is a possible D gene (5 bases). CDR1 is SQVTM and CDR2 is ANQGSEA in the germline V gene. V was cut by 7 bases and J by 0 bases, with 11 bases left in between. The CDR3 has 13 residues. The CDR3 nucleotides are TGCAGCGCCGGAGGTCGCAGCACAGATACGCAGTATTTT. Translation: CSAGGRSTDTQYF.

There are a few counts of this clone. The chain combines TRBV6-5 with TRBJ2-1; D is perhaps TRBD2 (6 bases). Germline-derived CDR1 and CDR2 are MNHEY and SVGAGI. Trimming stripped 2 bases from V and 1 base from J, with 12 bases between. The CDR3 totals 16 residues. The CDR3 sequence is CASSYNPGGSYNEQFF. CDR3 bases: TGTGCCAGCAGTTACAACCCCGGGGGTTCCTACAATGAGCAGTTCTTC.

V gene TRBV18 combines with J gene TRBJ2-3; D call uncertain. Germline V lookup: CDR1 KGHSH, CDR2 LQKENI. Trimming took 3 bases from V and 4 from J, leaving 5 bases between them. CDR3 size: 12 residues. The CDR3 reads CASSPSADTQYF. The CDR3 coding sequence is TGTGCCAGCTCACCGTCGGCAGATACGCAGTATTTT.

The J gene is TRBJ1-1, the V gene TRBV28; D is unclear. The CDR3 is made up of 12 amino acids. Looked up from germline, CDR1 is MDHEN and CDR2 is SYDVKM. Trimming stripped 3 bases from V and 9 bases from J, with 11 bases between. The CDR3 DNA reads TGTGCCAGCAGTTTTCCCCACAGACAAGCTTTCTTT. This gives the protein CASSFPHRQAFF.

The chain links TRBV5-1 to TRBJ2-5; 7 bases align to TRBD1. Germline CDR1 reads SGHRS; CDR2 reads YFSETQ. Trimming cost V 4 bases and J 5 bases; bases outside gene matches: 14. The CDR3 runs 16 residues. The CDR3 DNA reads as TGCGCCAGCAGCCCCAGCGTAGGGGGCCTTCATGAGACCCAGTACTTC. Encoded protein: CASSPSVGGLHETQYF.

CDR3 in amino acids: CASSRTVNQPQHF. The CDR3 DNA reads TGTGCCAGCAGTCGGACAGTTAATCAGCCCCAGCATTTT. The rearrangement joins TRBV6-5 to TRBJ1-5; the D gene is possibly TRBD1 (6 bases). V lost 5 bases and J lost 4, with 9 bases in between. CDR1 is MNHEY, CDR2 SVGAGI, per germline. CDR3 length equals 13 residues.

The CDR3 protein is CSVKRQGSYNEQFF. CDR3 sequence (DNA): TGCAGCGTGAAACGGCAGGGGTCCTACAATGAGCAGTTCTTC. The rearrangement uses TRBV29-1 and TRBJ2-1, with a possible D match to TRBD1 (6 bases). Per germline, CDR1 SQVTM and CDR2 ANQGSEA. This CDR3 contains 14 residues. Trimming cost V 6 bases and J 1 base, with 13 bases left between them.

The chain is built from TRBV24-1 and TRBJ1-2; 9 positions agree with TRBD1. Germline CDR1 KGHDR, CDR2 SFDVKD. V trimming: 4 bases; J trimming: 2 bases; junction bases outside the gene matches: 4. The CDR3 is 15 residues long. The CDR3 sequence: CATSDPGQGNYGYTF. The CDR3 nucleotides are TGTGCCACCAGTGACCCGGGACAGGGAAACTATGGCTACACCTTC.

V usage is TRBV11-2 and J usage is TRBJ2-7; D is perhaps TRBD2 (6 bases). The CDR3 is made up of 13 amino acids. In germline, CDR1 is SGHAT, CDR2 FQNNGV. V lost 1 base and J lost 3, with 7 bases in between. For the CDR3, the DNA is TGTGCCAGCAGCTTAGCGGGGGACTACGAGCAGTACTTC. Its translation: CASSLAGDYEQYF.

This clone was observed once. The CDR3 protein is CASSLHPNDRARGYTF. The CDR3 coding sequence is TGTGCCAGCAGCCTACATCCCAACGACAGGGCACGTGGCTACACCTTC. The genes are TRBV5-8 and TRBJ1-2; 7 nucleotides align to TRBD1. CDR1 and CDR2 (germline): SGHTS, YDEGEE. CDR3 length equals 16 residues. Germline trimming cut 4 bases from V and 7 bases from J; bases unmatched to any gene: 16. Full variable domain (rest looked up from reference TRBV5-8 and TRBJ1-2): EAGVTQSPTHLIKTRGQQATLRCSPISGHTSVYWYQQALGLGLQFLLWYDEGEERNRGNFPPRFSGRQFPNYSSELNVNALELEDSALYLCASSLHPNDRARGYTFGSGTRLTVV.

V and J are TRBV28 and TRBJ1-4; D is possibly TRBD1 (6 bases). CDR1 and CDR2 from the germline V gene are MDHEN and SYDVKM. The CDR3 is 14 amino acids. The V and J ends lost 6 bases and 8 bases respectively, with 16 bases between them. CDR3 amino acids: CASSLGTLGEKLFF. The DNA for the CDR3 is TGTGCCAGCAGCCTCGGGACACTCGGAGAAAAACTGTTTTTT.

Remarks on this clone: One end of the junction varies from germline; a read error may be responsible. The V gene is TRBV12-3 or TRBV12-4, the J gene TRBJ2-7; TRBD1 aligns across 8 bases. The CDR3 length is 11 residues. The CDR3 loop reads CASSFGRDRNF. The CDR3 DNA reads as TGTGCCAGCAGTTTTGGTCGGGACAGGAACTTC.

This chain joins TRBV19 and TRBJ1-2; D perhaps matches TRBD1 (5 bases). V lost 4 bases and J lost 7, with 10 bases in between. The germline gives CDR1 LNHDA, CDR2 SQIVND (reference sequence). The CDR3 length is 12 residues. The CDR3 DNA sequence: TGTGCCAGTAGTACGGGGGGGTCTGGCTACACCTTC. Amino acid sequence: CASSTGGSGYTF. The whole variable domain, remainder taken from reference TRBV19 and TRBJ1-2, is DGGITQSPKYLFRKEGQNVTLSCEQNLNHDAMYWYRQDPGQGLRLIYYSQIVNDFQKGDIAEGYSVSREKKESFPLTVTSAQKNPTAFYLCASSTGGSGYTFGSGTRLTVV.

The V gene is TRBV19, the J gene TRBJ2-7; 8 bases map to TRBD2. V lost 2 bases and J lost 1; bases outside the gene matches: 4. CDR3 size: 15 residues. Looked up from germline, CDR1 is LNHDA and CDR2 is SQIVND (reference sequence). Here the CDR3 DNA reads TGTGCCAGTAGTATAAAAGCGGGGGTTTCCTACGAGCAGTACTTC. This sequence encodes CASSIKAGVSYEQYF.

The chain recombines TRBV27 with TRBJ2-7; 8 bases align to TRBD1. The germline CDR1 and CDR2 sequences are MNHEY and SMNVEV (reference sequence). The CDR3 spans 14 residues. V was pared by 6 bases and J by 6 bases, with 10 bases of the junction left unmatched. The DNA for the CDR3 is TGTGCCAGCAGCAGGACAGGGACTTTTTCCGAGCAGTACTTC. Its translation is CASSRTGTFSEQYF.

The gene calls are TRBV5-4 and TRBJ1-2; TRBD1 is a possible D gene (5 bases). V lost 2 bases to trimming and J lost 7 bases, with 12 bases between them. The V gene's germline CDR1 is SGHNT and CDR2 YYREEE (reference sequence). This CDR3 contains 13 residues. CDR3 protein: CASSLEQGSGYTF. For the CDR3, the DNA is TGTGCCAGCAGCTTAGAGCAGGGAAGTGGCTACACCTTC.

Here the CDR3 DNA reads TGTGCCAGCAGTTACTCGACAGGGGGCGCGTACAATGAGCAGTTCTTC. Its protein is CASSYSTGGAYNEQFF. The V gene is TRBV6-2 or TRBV6-3, the J gene TRBJ2-1; TRBD1 agrees at 10 bases. CDR3 length equals 16 residues. Germline loops: CDR1 MNHEY, CDR2 SVGEGT. V was clipped by 0 bases and J by 4 bases; unmatched bases: 3.

This clone turned up a few times. This rearrangement joins TRBV28 to TRBJ2-1; D uncertain. The V gene lost 8 bases and the J gene lost 10 bases, with 12 bases spanning the gap. This CDR3 contains 11 residues. Germline CDR1 MDHEN, CDR2 SYDVKM. CDR3 DNA: TGTGCCAGCGACGCAGGAAACGAGCAGTTCTTC. Its protein product is CASDAGNEQFF.

The chain joins TRBV19 to TRBJ2-5; 7 bases align to TRBD2. Germline-derived CDR1 and CDR2 are LNHDA and SQIVND (reference sequence). The CDR3 length is 18 residues. The V and J ends lost 4 bases and 1 base, in that order; junction bases with no gene match: 15. This CDR3 reads CASSSQGSGRTLQETQYF. The CDR3 region has the DNA TGTGCCAGTAGTAGTCAGGGTAGCGGGCGAACCCTCCAAGAGACCCAGTACTTC. Looking up the rest from reference TRBV19 and TRBJ2-5 gives the full variable domain: DGGITQSPKYLFRKEGQNVTLSCEQNLNHDAMYWYRQDPGQGLRLIYYSQIVNDFQKGDIAEGYSVSREKKESFPLTVTSAQKNPTAFYLCASSSQGSGRTLQETQYFGPGTRLLVL.

The chain carries TRBV6-1 and TRBJ2-1; weak D call: TRBD2 (5 bases). Deletions cut 3 bases from V and 5 bases from J, with 11 bases between. Per germline, CDR1 MNHNS and CDR2 SASEGT. CDR3 size: 14 residues. The CDR3 loop is CASSDPGGNNEQFF. The CDR3 DNA reads as TGTGCCAGCAGTGACCCCGGAGGTAACAATGAGCAGTTCTTC.

The chain links TRBV9 to TRBJ2-2, with D possibly being TRBD1 (5 bases). Per germline, CDR1 SGDLS and CDR2 YYNGEE. The CDR3 spans 17 residues. V was shortened by 0 bases and J by 1 base, with 13 bases between the two germline ends. The CDR3: CASSVDPRAQNTGELFF. CDR3 coding DNA: TGTGCCAGCAGCGTAGACCCCAGGGCCCAGAACACCGGGGAGCTGTTTTTT.

Regarding this clone: A read error may produce the germline difference seen at one junction end. V usage is TRBV10-3 and J usage is TRBJ1-4; 9 bases agree with TRBD1. This CDR3 has 15 residues. Germline lookup yields CDR1 ENHRY and CDR2 SYGVKD. CDR3 region: CAISTSGTGLEKLLF. The CDR3 DNA sequence: TGTGCCATCAGTACCTCCGGGACAGGGTTAGAAAAACTGCTTTTT.

The chain carries TRBV6-5 and TRBJ2-2; tentative D call: TRBD2 (5 bases). Trimming took off 2 bases at V and 2 bases at J, with 9 bases between the two ends. The CDR3 covers 15 residues. Germline CDR1 reads MNHEY; CDR2 reads SVGAGI. As DNA, the CDR3 is TGTGCCAGCAGTTACGAGGGTCCTAACACCGGGGAGCTGTTTTTT. Its translation: CASSYEGPNTGELFF.

CDR3 nucleotide sequence: TGTGCCAGCAGTCCCGGGACAGGGCCCACAGATACGCAGTATTTT. Translating it yields CASSPGTGPTDTQYF. The chain employs TRBV28 and TRBJ2-3; the match to TRBD1 covers 9 bases. Germline V lookup: CDR1 MDHEN, CDR2 SYDVKM. V lost 5 bases to trimming and J lost 2 bases; unmatched junction nucleotides: 5. The CDR3 runs to 15 residues.

This rearrangement joins TRBV5-4 to TRBJ2-2; 8 bases match TRBD2. CDR1 and CDR2 from the germline V gene are SGHNT and YYREEE (reference sequence). This CDR3 comprises 16 residues. Trimming at V came to 3 bases and at J to 5 bases, leaving 9 bases not matched to a gene. The CDR3 is CASSWGPGGPTGELFF. The CDR3 DNA follows: TGTGCCAGCAGCTGGGGGCCGGGAGGGCCGACCGGGGAGCTGTTTTTT.

V gene TRBV15 combines with J gene TRBJ2-1, with 8 bases matching TRBD2. Germline-derived CDR1 and CDR2 are LNHNV and YYDKDF (reference sequence). The V segment lost 4 bases and the J segment 0 bases; nucleotides outside the gene matches: 14. The CDR3 has 19 amino acids. In DNA, the CDR3 is TGTGCCACCAGCAAGAGTCTGCTAGCGGGCTTGAGCTCCTACAATGAGCAGTTCTTC. Protein product: CATSKSLLAGLSSYNEQFF.

This chain joins TRBV29-1 and TRBJ1-1; no definite D call. The CDR3 runs to 12 residues. V was clipped by 2 bases and J by 11 bases, with 15 bases between them. Germline CDR1 reads SQVTM; CDR2 reads ANQGSEA. The CDR3 loop reads CSVEWGAGRAFF. The CDR3 bases are TGCAGCGTTGAATGGGGAGCCGGGAGGGCTTTCTTT.

The genes are TRBV7-6 and TRBJ2-7; 10 bases fit TRBD1. CDR1 and CDR2 from the germline V gene are SGHVS and FNYEAQ. The CDR3 extends over 15 amino acids. J gave up 4 bases and V 1 base, and 4 bases lay outside the gene matches. The CDR3 DNA is TGTGCCAGCAGCTTAGGGACAGGGGGTCCATACGAGCAGTACTTC. It translates to CASSLGTGGPYEQYF.

The chain carries TRBV11-3 and TRBJ2-3, with D hard to call. The germline V gene has CDR1 SGHNT and CDR2 YENEEA. With 0 bases removed from V and 6 bases from J, the gap between germline ends came to 13 bases. CDR3 length: 15 amino acids. The CDR3 coding sequence is TGTGCCAGCAGCTTAGATGGTTCCCGAGCGGATACGCAGTATTTT. Residues: CASSLDGSRADTQYF. Together with reference TRBV11-3 and TRBJ2-3, the CDR3 gives the full variable domain: EAGVVQSPRYKIIEKKQPVAFWCNPISGHNTLYWYLQNLGQGPELLIRYENEEAVDDSQLPKDRFSAERLKGVDSTLKIQPAELGDSAVYLCASSLDGSRADTQYFGPGTRLTVL.